The source of this T cell receptor (beta chain) is a study of CD8 T cells in Susac syndrome. Study as a whole: When blood was drawn, patients with Susac syndrome were on intravenous immunoglobulin alone, on corticosteroids, or therapy-naive. Study-wide results and caveats: The study found that Susac CD8+ clonal expansion peaked in TEMRA cells and active patients.

Comments on this clonotype: Its specificity is unknown.

From blood CD8+ and CD4+ T cells, TCR beta sequences were generated. cDNA came from around 0.54 to 1 ug RNA primed by random hexamers. Amplification of TCR beta CDR3 spanned 54 Vbeta and 13 Jbeta via immunoSEQ multiplex PCR. Each CDR3 protein gets one entry after TCRdb re-called the immunoSEQ multiplex PCR reads with MiXCR. The sample shows some 50,000 distinct CDR3 sequences, more than 85% of them seen only once. The CDR3 contains 13 residues. CDR1 and CDR2 (germline): MNHEY, SVGAGI. Trimming took off 5 bases at V and 9 bases at J, with 14 bases between the two ends. This sequence joins TRBV6-5 and TRBJ2-1, with D perhaps TRBD1 (7 bases). The receptor comes from a human donor with Susac syndrome. The sequenced material came from CD8+ T cells from PBMCs. The CDR3 reads CASSAGGMSEQFF. The CDR3 nucleotides read TGTGCCAGCAGTGCAGGGGGGATGAGTGAGCAGTTCTTC.